Presented here are 26 T cell receptor beta chains from one specimen sequenced in a study of long-term antiretroviral therapy in people with HIV. At the survey level, the v3.0 immunoSEQ assay was run. Sequenced by immunoSEQ multiplex PCR; TCRdb stores in-frame clones only, minus some. This table has fewer than 30,000 clones, 87% appearing once. Sequenced material: unsorted PBMCs, taken 1.8 years before starting antiretroviral therapy. These receptors all stem from a man between 45 and 60 years old with HIV.

The chain employs TRBV6-5 and TRBJ1-5; D remains unclear. The CDR3 has 13 amino acids. Germline CDR1 and CDR2: MNHEY and SVGAGI. Trimming cost V 4 bases and J 7 bases, with 11 bases left between them. CDR3 DNA: TGTGCCAGCAGTTGGAACATCGGACAGCCCCAGCATTTT. Translating gives CASSWNIGQPQHF.

The CDR3 reads CASSAKLLQETQYF. The CDR3 region has the DNA TGTGCCAGTAGTGCCAAACTACTCCAAGAGACCCAGTACTTC. The gene calls are TRBV19 and TRBJ2-5; D is uncertain. Trimming removed 5 bases from V and 1 base from J, with 11 bases in between. CDR1 is LNHDA, CDR2 SQIVND, per germline (reference sequence). This CDR3 is 14 amino acids long.

V usage is TRBV9 and J usage is TRBJ2-3; D gene uncertain. The germline V gene has CDR1 SGDLS and CDR2 YYNGEE. The CDR3 spans 13 residues. Trimming took 3 bases from V and 4 from J, leaving 9 bases between them. DNA for the CDR3: TGTGCCAGCAGCGACCAGGTGGCAGATACGCAGTATTTT. It specifies CASSDQVADTQYF. Supplemented by reference TRBV9 and TRBJ2-3, the full variable domain reads DSGVTQTPKHLITATGQRVTLRCSPRSGDLSVYWYQQSLDQGLQFLIQYYNGEERAKGNILERFSAQQFPDLHSELNLSSLELGDSALYFCASSDQVADTQYFGPGTRLTVL.

The chain joins TRBV12-2 to TRBJ2-7; no DNA check was done on the table's D call, TRBD2. TRBV12-2 is a known pseudogene. The CDR3 covers 18 residues. CDR3 DNA sequence: TGTGCAAGTCGTTACCATCCCCTAGCGGGGGGAATGACCTACGAGCAGTACTTC. It encodes CASRYHPLAGGMTYEQYF.

As DNA, the CDR3 is TGCGCCAGCAGCTTGGTGGACCATGAGCAGTTCTTC. Translating it yields CASSLVDHEQFF. The gene calls are TRBV5-1 and TRBJ2-1; the D is unclear. The V gene lost 0 bases and the J gene lost 8 bases, with 6 bases spanning the gap. The CDR3 extends over 12 amino acids. Germline V lookup: CDR1 SGHRS, CDR2 YFSETQ.

CDR3 DNA: TGTGCCAGCAGTTACTACGGACGAGAGACCCAGTACTTC. The encoded protein is CASSYYGRETQYF. The V and J genes are TRBV2 and TRBJ2-5; D is unclear. The CDR3 is 13 residues long. The V end was cut by 5 bases, the J end by 4 bases, with 11 bases between. Germline V CDR1 and CDR2: SNHLY, FYNNEI.

The chain joins TRBV18 to TRBJ2-1, with 9 nucleotides matching TRBD1. This CDR3 has 15 amino acids. Per germline, CDR1 KGHSH and CDR2 LQKENI. V was clipped by 0 bases and J by 6 bases; unmatched bases: 3. The CDR3 is CASSPPGQGLNEQFF. The CDR3 DNA reads TGTGCCAGCTCACCACCGGGACAGGGCCTCAATGAGCAGTTCTTC.

The chain employs TRBV18 and TRBJ2-1; 9 nucleotides line up with TRBD2. After removal of 4 bases from V and 4 bases from J, the junction contained 8 bases not matched to a gene. CDR3 length equals 16 residues. Per germline, CDR1 KGHSH and CDR2 LQKENI. The CDR3 nucleotides read TGTGCCAGCTCACATCCGACTAGCGGTCTGTACAATGAGCAGTTCTTC. Amino acids: CASSHPTSGLYNEQFF.

The V call is TRBV5-4, the J call TRBJ2-5; 7 bases are a match to TRBD2. The CDR3 covers 15 residues. The J segment lost 2 bases and the V segment lost 3 bases, leaving 7 bases of the junction unmatched. Germline lookup yields CDR1 SGHNT and CDR2 YYREEE (reference sequence). The DNA for the CDR3 is TGTGCCAGCAGCTCCCCGGGAGGAGAGCAAGAGACCCAGTACTTC. As protein: CASSSPGGEQETQYF.

The rearrangement joins TRBV9 to TRBJ2-3, with D possibly being TRBD2 (5 bases). Trimming stripped 6 bases from V and 5 bases from J, with 16 bases between. The CDR3 is 14 amino acids. The germline CDR1 and CDR2 sequences are SGDLS and YYNGEE. CDR3 in DNA: TGTGCCAGCACCCCCGGGGTTACTGTAGATACGCAGTATTTT. Protein sequence: CASTPGVTVDTQYF.

The rearrangement joins TRBV7-2 to TRBJ2-3; D tentatively reads TRBD1 or TRBD2 (5 bases each). This CDR3 spans 13 amino acids. The germline V gene has CDR1 SGHTA and CDR2 FQGNSA. V was clipped by 5 bases and J by 11 bases, with 17 bases between them. The CDR3 DNA follows: TGTGCCAGCAGCCCTGGGACGGCCTTCGGGCAGTATTTT. Encoded protein: CASSPGTAFGQYF.

This clone was recorded only once. J is TRBJ2-3 and V is TRBV5-1; no firm D call. Trimming pared 2 bases from V and 2 bases from J, leaving 3 bases between. The V gene's germline CDR1 is SGHRS and CDR2 YFSETQ. The CDR3 has 12 residues. CDR3 bases: TGCGCCAGCAGCTTACTCACAGATACGCAGTATTTT. Amino acid sequence: CASSLLTDTQYF. The entire variable domain, with the rest obtained from reference TRBV5-1 and TRBJ2-3, is as follows: KAGVTQTPRYLIKTRGQQVTLSCSPISGHRSVSWYQQTPGQGLQFLFEYFSETQRNKGNFPGRFSGRQFSNSRSEMNVSTLELGDSALYLCASSLLTDTQYFGPGTRLTVL.

The chain combines TRBV5-1 with TRBJ2-1; D is perhaps TRBD2 (5 bases). Germline loops: CDR1 SGHRS, CDR2 YFSETQ. V was clipped by 0 bases and J by 2 bases, with 9 bases between them. This CDR3 is 15 amino acids long. This CDR3 is CASSLDRETYNEQFF. CDR3 in DNA: TGCGCCAGCAGCTTGGATCGGGAAACCTACAATGAGCAGTTCTTC.

The chain recombines TRBV5-4 with TRBJ1-2; D is unclear. The CDR3 loop spans 14 amino acids. Trimming shortened V by 1 base and J by 3 bases, and 10 bases separated the two germline ends. Germline lookup yields CDR1 SGHNT and CDR2 YYREEE (reference sequence). CDR3: CASSLSGRDYGYTF. CDR3 DNA: TGTGCCAGCAGCTTGAGTGGGAGGGACTATGGCTACACCTTC.

This clone was detected only once. The chain uses TRBV5-1 and TRBJ1-1, with TRBD1 as a possible D gene (6 bases). V shed 2 bases and J shed 5 bases, with 16 bases lying between them. The CDR3 is 15 amino acids. Germline CDR1 reads SGHRS; CDR2 reads YFSETQ. CDR3: CASSLVLRGATEAFF. The CDR3 DNA reads as TGCGCCAGCAGCTTAGTATTAAGGGGGGCTACTGAAGCTTTCTTT. Using reference TRBV5-1 and TRBJ1-1 for the parts outside the CDR3, the full variable domain is KAGVTQTPRYLIKTRGQQVTLSCSPISGHRSVSWYQQTPGQGLQFLFEYFSETQRNKGNFPGRFSGRQFSNSRSEMNVSTLELGDSALYLCASSLVLRGATEAFFGQGTRLTVV.

This chain connects TRBV28 to TRBJ2-2; 9 nucleotides line up with TRBD1. CDR3 length: 16 amino acids. Germline V lookup: CDR1 MDHEN, CDR2 SYDVKM. V was clipped by 6 bases and J by 5 bases; unmatched bases: 10. The CDR3: CASSPLSGTGTGELFF. As DNA, the CDR3 is TGTGCCAGCAGCCCCCTCTCCGGGACAGGGACCGGGGAGCTGTTTTTT.

The rearrangement joins TRBV30 to TRBJ2-6; 13 bases are shared with TRBD2. V lost 0 bases, J lost 0 bases, and 8 bases stayed unmatched. Germline V CDR1 and CDR2: GTSNPN, SVGIG (reference sequence). The CDR3 has 20 residues. CDR3 sequence reads: CAWSVPPGLAGYSGANVLTF. For the CDR3, the DNA is TGTGCCTGGAGTGTACCTCCGGGACTAGCGGGGTACTCTGGGGCCAACGTCCTGACTTTC.

The chain couples TRBV7-3 to TRBJ2-7; possibly TRBD1 for D (5 bases). Germline V lookup: CDR1 SGHTA, CDR2 FQGTGA. Trimming took 5 bases from V and 4 from J, leaving 12 bases between them. The CDR3 extends over 13 amino acids. This chain's CDR3 is CASSVTEAYEQYF. CDR3 nucleotide sequence: TGTGCCAGCAGCGTGACAGAAGCTTACGAGCAGTACTTC.

This chain uses TRBV27 with TRBJ2-7, with 7 positions matching TRBD1. V gave up 3 bases and J gave up 6 bases; unmatched junction bases: 11. Per germline, CDR1 MNHEY and CDR2 SMNVEV (reference sequence). This CDR3 is 15 amino acids long. The CDR3 sequence is CASSFRTGLLFEQYF. DNA for the CDR3: TGTGCCAGCAGTTTTAGGACAGGTTTACTTTTCGAGCAGTACTTC.

This clone has more than one count but fewer than ten. The J gene is TRBJ1-2, the V gene TRBV5-1; no firm D call. The CDR3 loop spans 13 amino acids. Germline assignment: CDR1 SGHRS and CDR2 YFSETQ. Trimming stripped 6 bases from V and 0 bases from J, with 9 bases between. This chain's CDR3 is CASTGAPNYGYTF. In DNA form, the CDR3 reads TGCGCCAGCACGGGTGCCCCTAACTATGGCTACACCTTC.

V usage is TRBV2 and J usage is TRBJ2-7; D unresolved. Germline lookup yields CDR1 SNHLY and CDR2 FYNNEI. V dropped 4 bases and J dropped 7 bases, with 20 bases sitting between them. CDR3 size: 15 residues. CDR3 in amino acids: CASSGGRMPAGEQYF. Here the CDR3 DNA reads TGTGCCAGCAGTGGTGGACGGATGCCCGCCGGGGAGCAGTACTTC. Full variable domain (remainder filled in from reference TRBV2 and TRBJ2-7): EPEVTQTPSHQVTQMGQEVILRCVPISNHLYFYWYRQILGQKVEFLVSFYNNEISEKSEIFDDQFSVERPDGSNFTLKIRSTKLEDSAMYFCASSGGRMPAGEQYFGPGTRLTVT.

This clone was counted only a few times. The chain employs TRBV6-5 and TRBJ2-7; 12 bases fit TRBD2. Germline-derived CDR1 and CDR2 are MNHEY and SVGAGI. CDR3 length: 13 amino acids. The V gene end was trimmed by 6 bases and the J gene end by 6 bases; junction bases not matched to a gene: 3. The CDR3: CASRPTSGGEQYF. CDR3 sequence (DNA): TGTGCCAGCAGACCGACTAGCGGGGGCGAGCAGTACTTC.

This chain links TRBV11-2 with TRBJ2-7; D may be TRBD1 or TRBD2 (7 bases each). V was trimmed by 1 base and J by 3 bases, leaving 19 bases between them. CDR1 and CDR2 from the germline V gene are SGHAT and FQNNGV. This CDR3 comprises 17 residues. Here the CDR3 reads CASSLALGQGGLYEQYF. CDR3 sequence (DNA): TGTGCCAGCAGCTTAGCTCTCGGGCAGGGGGGGCTCTACGAGCAGTACTTC.

The chain recombines TRBV12-5 with TRBJ2-2; no reliable D call. CDR3 size: 11 residues. Germline V lookup: CDR1 LGHNT, CDR2 FRNRAP. V lost 7 bases to trimming and J lost 4 bases, with 4 bases between them. Here the CDR3 reads CASVLTGELFF. In nucleotides, the CDR3 is TGTGCTAGTGTCCTCACCGGGGAGCTGTTTTTT.

The chain has TRBV5-6 and TRBJ2-5, with 10 bases identical to TRBD1. V shed 4 bases and J 4 bases; nucleotides not matched to a gene: 7. The CDR3 covers 15 residues. CDR1 and CDR2 from the germline V gene are SGHDT and YYEEEE. DNA of the CDR3: TGTGCCAGCAGCGTCCGACAGGGGGCTCCAGAGACCCAGTACTTC. Translating gives CASSVRQGAPETQYF.

The V call is TRBV30, the J call TRBJ2-3; 9 nucleotides line up with TRBD2. The CDR3 spans 15 residues. Trimming removed 4 bases from V and 1 base from J; junction bases left unmatched: 6. Germline V lookup: CDR1 GTSNPN, CDR2 SVGIG (reference sequence). CDR3 sequence: CAWTRGRDGTDTQYF. As DNA, the CDR3 is TGTGCCTGGACGCGCGGGAGGGATGGCACAGATACGCAGTATTTT.